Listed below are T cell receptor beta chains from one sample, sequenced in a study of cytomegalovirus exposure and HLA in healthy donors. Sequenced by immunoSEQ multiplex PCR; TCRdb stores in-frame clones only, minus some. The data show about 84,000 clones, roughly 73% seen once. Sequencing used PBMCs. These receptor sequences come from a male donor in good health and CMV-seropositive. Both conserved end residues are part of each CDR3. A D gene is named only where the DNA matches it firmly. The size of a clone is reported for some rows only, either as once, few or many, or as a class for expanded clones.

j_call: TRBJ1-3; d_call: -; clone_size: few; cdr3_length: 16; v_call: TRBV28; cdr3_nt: TGTGCCAGCAGTTTAGGCAGAATGGTGTCTGGAAACACCATATATTTT; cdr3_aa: CASSLGRMVSGNTIYF
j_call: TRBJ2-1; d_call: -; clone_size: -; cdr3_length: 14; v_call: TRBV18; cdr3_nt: TGTGCCAGCTCACCACCCGGGAGATACAATGAGCAGTTCTTC; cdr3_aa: CASSPPGRYNEQFF
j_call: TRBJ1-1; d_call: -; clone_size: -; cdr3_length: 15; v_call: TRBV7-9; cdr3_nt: TGTGCCAGCAGCTTATTCAGGCGCACGAACACTGAAGCTTTCTTT; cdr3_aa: CASSLFRRTNTEAFF
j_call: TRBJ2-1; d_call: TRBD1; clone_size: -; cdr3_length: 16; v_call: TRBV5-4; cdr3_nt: TGTGCCAGCAGCTTGGGAGGGGGCGCCCCCTACAATGAGCAGTTCTTC; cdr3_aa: CASSLGGGAPYNEQFF
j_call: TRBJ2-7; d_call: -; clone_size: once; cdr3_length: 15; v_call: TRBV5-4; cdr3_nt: TGTGCCAGCAGCTTGGGTAGATCGGCTCCAGGCGAGCAGTACTTC; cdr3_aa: CASSLGRSAPGEQYF
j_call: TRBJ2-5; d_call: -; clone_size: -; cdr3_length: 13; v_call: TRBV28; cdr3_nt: TGTGCCAGCGGCCGCGGAACCTGGGAGACCCAGTACTTC; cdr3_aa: CASGRGTWETQYF
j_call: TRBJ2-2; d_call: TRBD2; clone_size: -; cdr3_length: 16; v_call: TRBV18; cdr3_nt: TGTGCCAGCTCAGAGCTAGCGGGAGTTTCCACCGGGGAGCTGTTTTTT; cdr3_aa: CASSELAGVSTGELFF
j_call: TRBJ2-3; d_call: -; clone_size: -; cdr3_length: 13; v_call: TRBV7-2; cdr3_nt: TGTGCCAGCGGTGCGGATAGCACAGATACGCAGTATTTT; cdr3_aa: CASGADSTDTQYF
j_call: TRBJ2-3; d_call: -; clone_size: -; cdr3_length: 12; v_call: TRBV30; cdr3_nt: TGTGCCTGGAGTAATGGGGGCGATACGCAGTATTTT; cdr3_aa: CAWSNGGDTQYF
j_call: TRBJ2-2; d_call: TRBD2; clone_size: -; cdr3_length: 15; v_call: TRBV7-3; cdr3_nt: TGTGCCAGCAGGTCCGGGACTAGCGTCGGCGGGGAGCTGTTTTTT; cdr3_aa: CASRSGTSVGGELFF
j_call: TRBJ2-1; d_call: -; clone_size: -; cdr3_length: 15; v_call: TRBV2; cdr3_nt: TGTGCCAGCAGTAGAGACAGGAGCTCCTACAATGAGCAGTTCTTC; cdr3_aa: CASSRDRSSYNEQFF
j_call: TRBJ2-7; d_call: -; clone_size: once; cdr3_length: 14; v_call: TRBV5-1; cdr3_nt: TGCGCCAGTCGAGAGGAGGAGGCGGGGTACGAGCAGTACTTC; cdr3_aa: CASREEEAGYEQYF
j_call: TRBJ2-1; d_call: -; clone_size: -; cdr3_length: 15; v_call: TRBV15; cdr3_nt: TGTGCCACCAGCGATGGCCGGGTAAGGTACAATGAGCAGTTCTTC; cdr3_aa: CATSDGRVRYNEQFF
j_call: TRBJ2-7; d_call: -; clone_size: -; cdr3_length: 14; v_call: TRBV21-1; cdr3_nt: TGTGCCAGCTGGTCAATTGAGACTACGTACGAGCAGTACTTC; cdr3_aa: CASWSIETTYEQYF
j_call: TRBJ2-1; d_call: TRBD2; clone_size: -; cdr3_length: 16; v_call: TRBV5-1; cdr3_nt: TGCGCCAGCAGCCGCTCGACTAGCGGGGACTACAATGAGCAGTTCTTC; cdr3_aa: CASSRSTSGDYNEQFF
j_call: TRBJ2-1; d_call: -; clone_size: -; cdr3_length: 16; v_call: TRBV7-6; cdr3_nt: TGTGCCAGCAGCTTAGGGCGGGACTCGTCCTACAATGAGCAGTTCTTC; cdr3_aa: CASSLGRDSSYNEQFF
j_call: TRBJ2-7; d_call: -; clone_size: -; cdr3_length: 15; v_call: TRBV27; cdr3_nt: TGTGCCAGCAGTTTAAGGCCAGGGGTCCCCTACGAGCAGTACTTC; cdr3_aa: CASSLRPGVPYEQYF
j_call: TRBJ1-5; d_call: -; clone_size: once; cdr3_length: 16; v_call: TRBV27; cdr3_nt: TGTGCCAGCAGTTTTAGGCGGGTCGGTAGCAATCAGCCCCAGCATTTT; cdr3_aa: CASSFRRVGSNQPQHF
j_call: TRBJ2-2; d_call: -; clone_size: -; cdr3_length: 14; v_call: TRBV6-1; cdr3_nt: TGTGCCAGCAGTGGTGCAGCGGCCACCGGGGAGCTGTTTTTT; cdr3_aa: CASSGAAATGELFF
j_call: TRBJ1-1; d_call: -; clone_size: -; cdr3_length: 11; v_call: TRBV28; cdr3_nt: TGTGCCAGCAGTTTGAGGACTGAAGCTTTCTTT; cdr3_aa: CASSLRTEAFF
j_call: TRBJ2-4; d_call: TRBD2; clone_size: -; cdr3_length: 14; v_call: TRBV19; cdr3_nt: TGTGCCAGTACCCCTCGCGGGAGAAGAAACATTCAGTACTTC; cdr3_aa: CASTPRGRRNIQYF
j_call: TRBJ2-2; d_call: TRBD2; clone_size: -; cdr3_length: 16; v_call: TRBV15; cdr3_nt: TGTGCCACCAGCAGAGTGAGCGGGAGAGGTATCGGGGAGCTGTTTTTT; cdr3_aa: CATSRVSGRGIGELFF
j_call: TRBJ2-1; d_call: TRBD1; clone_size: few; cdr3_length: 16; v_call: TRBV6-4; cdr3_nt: TGTGCCAGCAGTGACACAGGACAGGGGAACTACAATGAGCAGTTCTTC; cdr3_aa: CASSDTGQGNYNEQFF
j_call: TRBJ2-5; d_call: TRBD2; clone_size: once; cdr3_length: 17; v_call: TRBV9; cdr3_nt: TGTGCCAGCAGCGTAGGCTCGACTAGCGGGTCCCAAGAGACCCAGTACTTC; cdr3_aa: CASSVGSTSGSQETQYF
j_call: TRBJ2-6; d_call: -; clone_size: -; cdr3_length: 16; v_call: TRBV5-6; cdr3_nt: TGTGCCAGCAGCTTGGTCGGGAGCTCTGGGGCCAACGTCCTGACTTTC; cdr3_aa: CASSLVGSSGANVLTF
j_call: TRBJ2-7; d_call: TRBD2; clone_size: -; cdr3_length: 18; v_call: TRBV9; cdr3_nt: TGTGCCAGCAGCGTAGCTCCGTCGGTGGGAGGGAAAGTGGGCGAGCAGTACTTC; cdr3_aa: CASSVAPSVGGKVGEQYF
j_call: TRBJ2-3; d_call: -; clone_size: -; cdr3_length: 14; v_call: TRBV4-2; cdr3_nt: TGTGCCAGCAGCCAAGATTTTCTAGCAGATACGCAGTATTTT; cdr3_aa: CASSQDFLADTQYF
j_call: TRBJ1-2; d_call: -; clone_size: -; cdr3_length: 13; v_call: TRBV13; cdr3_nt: TGTGCCAGCAGCTTAGGACAGTTCTATGGCTACACCTTC; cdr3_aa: CASSLGQFYGYTF
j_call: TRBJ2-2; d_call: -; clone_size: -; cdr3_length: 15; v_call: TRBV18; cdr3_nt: TGTGCCAGCTCACCGTCGAGCGGTAACACCGGGGAGCTGTTTTTT; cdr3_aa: CASSPSSGNTGELFF
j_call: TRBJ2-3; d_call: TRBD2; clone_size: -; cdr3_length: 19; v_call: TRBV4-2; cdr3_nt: TGTGCCAGCAGCCACAAACAGCTAACGGGAGGTTTCACCACAGATACGCAGTATTTT; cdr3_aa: CASSHKQLTGGFTTDTQYF
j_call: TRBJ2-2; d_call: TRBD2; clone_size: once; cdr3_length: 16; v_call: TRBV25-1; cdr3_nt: TGTGCCAGCAGTGACTTGGTACTAGCGGGAGCCGGGGAGCTGTTTTTT; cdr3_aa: CASSDLVLAGAGELFF
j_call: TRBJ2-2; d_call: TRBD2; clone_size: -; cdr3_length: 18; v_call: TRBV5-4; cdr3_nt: TGTGCCAGCAGCTCGGTAGCGGGAGGACTATTAAACACCGGGGAGCTGTTTTTT; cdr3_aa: CASSSVAGGLLNTGELFF
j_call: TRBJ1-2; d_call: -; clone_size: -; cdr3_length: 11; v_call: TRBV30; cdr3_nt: TGTGCCTGGAGACAGGGACATGGCTACACCTTC; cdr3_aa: CAWRQGHGYTF
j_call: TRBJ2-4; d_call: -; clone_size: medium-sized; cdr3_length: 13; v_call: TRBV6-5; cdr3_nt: TGTGCCAGCAGTTACGACAGGAAAAACATTCAGTACTTC; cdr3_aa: CASSYDRKNIQYF
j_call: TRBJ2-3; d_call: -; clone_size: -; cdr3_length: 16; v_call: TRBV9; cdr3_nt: TGTGCCAGCAGCAAAGGACTACCAACTAGCACAGATACGCAGTATTTT; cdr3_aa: CASSKGLPTSTDTQYF
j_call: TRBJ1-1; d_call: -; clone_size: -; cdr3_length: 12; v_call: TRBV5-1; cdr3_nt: TGCGCCAGCAGTACGGGATACACTGAAGCTTTCTTT; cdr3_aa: CASSTGYTEAFF
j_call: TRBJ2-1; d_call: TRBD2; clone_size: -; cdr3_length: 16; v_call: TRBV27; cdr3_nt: TGTGCCAGCAGTCTTCGACTAGCGGTCTCCTACAATGAGCAGTTCTTC; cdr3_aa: CASSLRLAVSYNEQFF
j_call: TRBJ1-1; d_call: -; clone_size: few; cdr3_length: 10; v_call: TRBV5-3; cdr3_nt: TGTGCCCTGTCAGGGACTGAAGCTTTCTTT; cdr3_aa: CALSGTEAFF
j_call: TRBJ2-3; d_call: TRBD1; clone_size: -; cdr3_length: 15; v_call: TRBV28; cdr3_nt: TGTGCCAGCAGTTTAGGGACAGCAGGGGTAGATACGCAGTATTTT; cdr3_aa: CASSLGTAGVDTQYF
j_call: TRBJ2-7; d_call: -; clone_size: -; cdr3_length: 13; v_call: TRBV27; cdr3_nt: TGTGCCAGCAGTTCATACCGTACATCTGAGCAGTACTTC; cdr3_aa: CASSSYRTSEQYF
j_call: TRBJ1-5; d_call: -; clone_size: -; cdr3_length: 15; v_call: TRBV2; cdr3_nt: TGTGCCAGCAGAATAACAGAAAATAGCAATCAGCCCCAGCATTTT; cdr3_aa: CASRITENSNQPQHF
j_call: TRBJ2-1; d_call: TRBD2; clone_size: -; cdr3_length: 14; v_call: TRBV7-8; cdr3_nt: TGTGCCAGCAGTACCGGGACTAGCCGGGGAGAGCAGTTCTTC; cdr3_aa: CASSTGTSRGEQFF
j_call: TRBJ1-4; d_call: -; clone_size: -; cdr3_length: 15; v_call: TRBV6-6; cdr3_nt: TGTGCCAGCAGGGCACCGGGAGCCCTTAATGAAAAACTGTTTTTT; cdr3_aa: CASRAPGALNEKLFF
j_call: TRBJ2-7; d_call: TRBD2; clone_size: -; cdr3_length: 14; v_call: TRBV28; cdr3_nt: TGTGCCAGCAGCCCTAGCGGGAGTTGGTACGAGCAGTACTTC; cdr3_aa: CASSPSGSWYEQYF
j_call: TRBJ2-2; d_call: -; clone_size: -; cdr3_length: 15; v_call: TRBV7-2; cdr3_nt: TGTGCCAGCAGCTTATTGCGAGCGGAGACCGGGGAGCTGTTTTTT; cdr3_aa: CASSLLRAETGELFF
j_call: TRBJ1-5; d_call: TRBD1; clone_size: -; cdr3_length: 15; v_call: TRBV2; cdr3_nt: TGTGCCAGCAGACCCGGGACAGGATTAGGTCAGCCCCAGCATTTT; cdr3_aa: CASRPGTGLGQPQHF
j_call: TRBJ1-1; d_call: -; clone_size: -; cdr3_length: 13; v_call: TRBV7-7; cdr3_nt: TGTGCCAGCAGTTTCACCCGGGACACTGAAGCTTTCTTT; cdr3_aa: CASSFTRDTEAFF
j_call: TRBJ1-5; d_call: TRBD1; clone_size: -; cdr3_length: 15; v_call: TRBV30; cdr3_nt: TGTGCCTGGAGTAAGGGGGCCGGGGGTAATCAGCCCCAGCATTTT; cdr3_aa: CAWSKGAGGNQPQHF
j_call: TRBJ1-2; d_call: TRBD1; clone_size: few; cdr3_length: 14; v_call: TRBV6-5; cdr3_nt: TGTGCCAGCAGTTACTCGGACAGGGGCTATGGCTACACCTTC; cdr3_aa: CASSYSDRGYGYTF
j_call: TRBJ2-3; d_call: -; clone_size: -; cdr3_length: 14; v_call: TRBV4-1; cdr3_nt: TGCGCCAGCAGCCAAATTCGGGAAGGAGATACGCAGTATTTT; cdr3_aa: CASSQIREGDTQYF
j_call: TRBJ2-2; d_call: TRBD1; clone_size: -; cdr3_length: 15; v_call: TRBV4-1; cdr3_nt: TGCGCCAGCAGCCAATCCGGGACAGGCACCGGGGAGCTGTTTTTT; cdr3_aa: CASSQSGTGTGELFF
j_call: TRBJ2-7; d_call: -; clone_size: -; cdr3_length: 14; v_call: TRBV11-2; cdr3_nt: TGTGCCAGCAGCCTTCTAGGGGGACCCTACGAGCAGTACTTC; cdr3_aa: CASSLLGGPYEQYF
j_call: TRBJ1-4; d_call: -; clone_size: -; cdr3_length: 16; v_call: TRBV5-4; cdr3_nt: TGTGCCAGCAGCTTAAGAGACGGGATCCGGGGAGGAAAACTGTTTTTT; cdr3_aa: CASSLRDGIRGGKLFF
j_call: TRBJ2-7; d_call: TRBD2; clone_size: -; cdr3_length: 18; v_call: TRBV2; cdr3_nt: TGTGCCAGCAGTGATTTGGAACTAGCGGGCCTAAGCTCCTACGAGCAGTACTTC; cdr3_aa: CASSDLELAGLSSYEQYF
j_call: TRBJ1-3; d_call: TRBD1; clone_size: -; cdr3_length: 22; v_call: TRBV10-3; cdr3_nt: TGTGCCATCAGTGTCAGCCCCGTAGACAGGGGAAGAATATGGAAATCTGGAAACACCATATATTTT; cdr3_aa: CAISVSPVDRGRIWKSGNTIYF
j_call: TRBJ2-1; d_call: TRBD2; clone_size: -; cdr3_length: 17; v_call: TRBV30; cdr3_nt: TGTGCCTGGGCTAGCGGGAGGGCGGGGTGGGGCTACGGTGAGCAGTTCTTC; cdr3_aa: CAWASGRAGWGYGEQFF
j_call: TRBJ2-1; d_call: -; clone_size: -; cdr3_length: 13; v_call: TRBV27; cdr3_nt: TGTGCCAGCGCGGAGACAGATTACAATGAGCAGTTCTTC; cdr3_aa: CASAETDYNEQFF
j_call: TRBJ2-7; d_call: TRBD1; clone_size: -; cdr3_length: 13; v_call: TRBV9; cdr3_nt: TGTGCCAGCGGGACAGAACTCTCCTACGAGCAGTACTTC; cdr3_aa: CASGTELSYEQYF